The sequence of this T cell receptor beta chain was determined in a study of T cells after yellow fever vaccination. General observations from the study: The secondary T-cell response peaked on day 5, not day 15, but was weaker.

This clonotype came up a few times. What it binds is not known. TCRdb fed the 5' RACE reads into MiXCR, producing one record per CDR3 protein. The data contain some 350,000 distinct CDR3 sequences, roughly 9.4% of them seen just once; the ten biggest clones take up about 20%. The CDR3 loop spans 11 amino acids. Trimming took off 5 bases at V and 10 bases at J, with 11 bases between the two ends. CDR1 is MNHEY and CDR2 is SVGAGI in the germline V gene. The material sequenced was PBMCs, taken on the day of the first yellow fever vaccination. This clonotype originated in a man aged 18-30 years who received the YFV17D yellow fever vaccine. This chain joins TRBV6-5 and TRBJ1-1, with a weak D call TRBD1 (6 bases). In nucleotides, the CDR3 is TGTGCCAGCAGTACCGACAGGAGAGCTTTCTTT. Amino acids: CASSTDRRAFF.